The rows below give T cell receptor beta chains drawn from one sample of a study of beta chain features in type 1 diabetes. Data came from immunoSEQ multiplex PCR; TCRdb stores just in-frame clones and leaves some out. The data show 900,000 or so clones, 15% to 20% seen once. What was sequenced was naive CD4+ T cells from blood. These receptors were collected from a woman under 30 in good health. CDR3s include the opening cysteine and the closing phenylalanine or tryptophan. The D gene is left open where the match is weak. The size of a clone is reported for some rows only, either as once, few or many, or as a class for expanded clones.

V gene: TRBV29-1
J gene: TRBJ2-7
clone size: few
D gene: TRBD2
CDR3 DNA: TGCAGCGTTATCACCACAACTAGCGGGTACGAGCAGTACTTC
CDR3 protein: CSVITTTSGYEQYF

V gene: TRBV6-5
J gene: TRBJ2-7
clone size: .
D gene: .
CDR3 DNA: TGTGCCAGCAGTCTCCGGGACGGCCGGACCTACGAGCAGTACTTC
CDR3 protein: CASSLRDGRTYEQYF

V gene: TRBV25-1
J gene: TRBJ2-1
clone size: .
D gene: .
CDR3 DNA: TGTGCCAGCAGTGACACCAGCGGAATGAGCTCCTACAATGAGCAGTTCTTC
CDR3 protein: CASSDTSGMSSYNEQFF

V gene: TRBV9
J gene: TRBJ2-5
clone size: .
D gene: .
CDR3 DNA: TGTGCCAGCAGCGTCTCAGGGTACCAAGAGACCCAGTACTTC
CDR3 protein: CASSVSGYQETQYF

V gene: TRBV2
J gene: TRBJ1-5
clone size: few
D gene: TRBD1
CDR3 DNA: TGTGCCAGCACGGGACAGGGGCATAGCAATCAGCCCCAGCATTTT
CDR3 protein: CASTGQGHSNQPQHF

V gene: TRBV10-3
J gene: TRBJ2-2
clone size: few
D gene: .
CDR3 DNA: TGTGCCATCGGAGGGGGCGGGACCGGGGAGCTGTTTTTT
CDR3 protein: CAIGGGGTGELFF

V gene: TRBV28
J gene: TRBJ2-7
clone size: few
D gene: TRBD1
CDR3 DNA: TGTGCCAGCAGTTCCGGACAGGGTAGACACGAGCAGTACTTC
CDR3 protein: CASSSGQGRHEQYF

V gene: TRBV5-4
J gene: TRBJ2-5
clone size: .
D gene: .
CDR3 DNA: TGTGCCAGCAGCCATGGTGCGGACCAAGAGACCCAGTACTTC
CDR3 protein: CASSHGADQETQYF

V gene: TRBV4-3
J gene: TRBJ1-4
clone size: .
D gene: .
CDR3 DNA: TGCGCCAGCAGCCAACAGACTTCAGTGGGAGAAAAACTGTTTTTT
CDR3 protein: CASSQQTSVGEKLFF

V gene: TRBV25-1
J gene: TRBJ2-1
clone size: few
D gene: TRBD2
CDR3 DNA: TGTGCCAGCAGTGAATATGGCGGGAGGGCCGATAATGAGCAGTTCTTC
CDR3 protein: CASSEYGGRADNEQFF

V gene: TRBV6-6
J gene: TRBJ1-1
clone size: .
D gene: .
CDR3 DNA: TGTGCCAGCAGTTACGGGGACACTGAAGCTTTCTTT
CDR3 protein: CASSYGDTEAFF

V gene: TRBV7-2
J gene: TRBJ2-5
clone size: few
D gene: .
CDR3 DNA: TGTGCCAGCAGCTTAGCGAGGGGGGTGGAGACCCAGTACTTC
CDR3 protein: CASSLARGVETQYF

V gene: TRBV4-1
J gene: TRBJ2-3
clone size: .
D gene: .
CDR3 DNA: TGCGCCAGCAGCCAGAGCTACCAGGGTGCAGATACGCAGTATTTT
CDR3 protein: CASSQSYQGADTQYF

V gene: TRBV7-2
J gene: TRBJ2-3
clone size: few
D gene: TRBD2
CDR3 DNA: TGTGCCAGCAGCTTTGCGGGAGGGCGGGCAGATACGCAGTATTTT
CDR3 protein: CASSFAGGRADTQYF

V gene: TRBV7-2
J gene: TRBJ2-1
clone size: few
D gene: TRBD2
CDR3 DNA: TGTGCCAGCAGCTTAAGTAGCACTAGCGGGAGTAATGAGCAGTTCTTC
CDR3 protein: CASSLSSTSGSNEQFF

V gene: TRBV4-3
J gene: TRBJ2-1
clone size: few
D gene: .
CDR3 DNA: TGCGCCAGCAGCCAGGTCACAAATCCCCCCTACAATGAGCAGTTCTTC
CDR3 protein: CASSQVTNPPYNEQFF

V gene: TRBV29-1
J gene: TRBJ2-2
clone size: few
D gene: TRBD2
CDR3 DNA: TGCAGCGTAACTAGCGGCCTTAACACCGGGGAGCTGTTTTTT
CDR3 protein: CSVTSGLNTGELFF

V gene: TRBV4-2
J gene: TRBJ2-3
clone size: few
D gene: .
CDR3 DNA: TGTGCCAGCAGCCTCGATAGTGATTTTGGCACAGATACGCAGTATTTT
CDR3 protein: CASSLDSDFGTDTQYF

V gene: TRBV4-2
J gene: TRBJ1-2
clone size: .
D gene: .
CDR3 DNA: TGTGCCAGCAGCCAAGATTTTGATGCCCCCGATGGCTACACCTTC
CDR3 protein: CASSQDFDAPDGYTF

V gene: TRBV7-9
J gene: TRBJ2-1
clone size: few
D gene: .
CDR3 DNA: TGTGCCAGCAGCTCGGACAATGTTGATGAGCAGTTCTTC
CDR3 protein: CASSSDNVDEQFF

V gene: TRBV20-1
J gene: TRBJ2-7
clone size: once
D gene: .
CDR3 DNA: TGCAGTGCGGGGCCCACCTACGAGCAGTACTTC
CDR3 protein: CSAGPTYEQYF

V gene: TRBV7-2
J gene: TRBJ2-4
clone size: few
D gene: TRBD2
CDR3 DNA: TGTGCCAGCAGCTCGATAGCGGGAGCGGTAAACATTCAGTACTTC
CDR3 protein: CASSSIAGAVNIQYF

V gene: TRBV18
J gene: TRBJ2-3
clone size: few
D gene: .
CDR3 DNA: TGTGCCAGCTCACCGACGGCTAATACAGATACGCAGTATTTT
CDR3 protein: CASSPTANTDTQYF

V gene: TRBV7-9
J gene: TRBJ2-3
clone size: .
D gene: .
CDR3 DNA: TGTGCCAGCAGCTTGAGTGGCAAACAAAGCACAGATACGCAGTATTTT
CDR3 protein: CASSLSGKQSTDTQYF

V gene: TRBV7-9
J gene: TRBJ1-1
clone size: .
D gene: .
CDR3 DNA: TGTGCCAGCAGCTTAGGATCAAGGGTCACTGAAGCTTTCTTT
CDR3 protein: CASSLGSRVTEAFF

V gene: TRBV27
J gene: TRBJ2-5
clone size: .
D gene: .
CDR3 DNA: TGTGCCAGCAGTCGACTAGAGCAAGAGACCCAGTACTTC
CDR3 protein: CASSRLEQETQYF

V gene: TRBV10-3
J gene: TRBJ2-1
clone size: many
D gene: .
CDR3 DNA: TGTGCCATCAGTGATAGGGACGTCATGGAGCAGTTCTTC
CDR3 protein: CAISDRDVMEQFF

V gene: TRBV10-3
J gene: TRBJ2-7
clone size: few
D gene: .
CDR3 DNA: TGTGCCATCAGTGTTATGACAGGGAGGAACCACGAGCAGTACTTC
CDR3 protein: CAISVMTGRNHEQYF

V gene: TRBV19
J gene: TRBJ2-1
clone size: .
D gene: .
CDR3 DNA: TGTGCCAGTAGTCCCGGACTACCCAATGAGCAGTTCTTC
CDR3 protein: CASSPGLPNEQFF

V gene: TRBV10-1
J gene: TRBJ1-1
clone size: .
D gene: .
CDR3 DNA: TGCGCCAGCAGTCCCGGGACCCAAGGCACTGAAGCTTTCTTT
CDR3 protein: CASSPGTQGTEAFF

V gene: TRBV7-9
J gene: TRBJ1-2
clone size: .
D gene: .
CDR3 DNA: TGTGCCAGCAGCCCTCAGGGGTTTTATGGCTACACCTTC
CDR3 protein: CASSPQGFYGYTF

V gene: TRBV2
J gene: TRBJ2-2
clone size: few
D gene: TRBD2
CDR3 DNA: TGTGCCAGCAGTGAAGAGCTAGCGGGAGTCACCGGGGAGCTGTTTTTT
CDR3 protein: CASSEELAGVTGELFF

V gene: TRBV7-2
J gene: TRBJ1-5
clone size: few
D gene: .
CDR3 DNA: TGTGCCAGCAGCTTAAGTCAGGGAATGGCTCAGCCCCAGCATTTT
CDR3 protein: CASSLSQGMAQPQHF

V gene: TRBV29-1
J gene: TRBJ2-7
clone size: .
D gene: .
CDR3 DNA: TGCAGCGTTGTATGGGTGGGGCAGAAGTACTTC
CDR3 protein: CSVVWVGQKYF

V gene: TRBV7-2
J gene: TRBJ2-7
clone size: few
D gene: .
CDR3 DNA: TGTGCCAGCAGCACCTACTCCCGCCCGGGCGAGCAGTACTTC
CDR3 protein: CASSTYSRPGEQYF

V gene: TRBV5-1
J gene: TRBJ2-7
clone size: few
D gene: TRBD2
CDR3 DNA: TGCGCCAGCAGCTTGTTGACCCCCCGGGAGGGACGCTACGAGCAGTACTTC
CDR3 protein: CASSLLTPREGRYEQYF